This is a list of T cell receptor beta chains from one sample in a study of OX40 agonist ivuxolimab in advanced cancers. This table comes from immunoSEQ multiplex PCR, and its TCRdb copy is limited to in-frame clones, with some not included. The sample lists 78,000 or so clones; around 94% were seen once. The source material was CD4+ or CD8+ T cells sorted from blood, sampled in a trial of the OX40 agonist ivuxolimab. Receptors were obtained from an adult with an advanced solid tumor such as melanoma, head and neck, liver or kidney cancer. Both conserved end residues are part of each CDR3. Fields, in order: D gene, V gene, J gene, clone size, CDR3 protein, CDR3 DNA. D genes are given only for firm matches. Only some rows state a clone size, as once, few, many or a class for expanded clones.

.	TRBV7-7	TRBJ2-5	few	CASSPIGFGETQYF	TGTGCTAGCAGCCCCATAGGGTTCGGCGAGACCCAGTACTTC
.	TRBV27	TRBJ2-2	.	CASSPNSRELFF	TGTGCCAGCAGTCCAAATTCGCGGGAGCTGTTTTTT
.	TRBV28	TRBJ1-2	.	CASSLGVAGISYGYTF	TGTGCCAGCAGTTTAGGAGTTGCAGGGATCAGCTATGGCTACACCTTC
.	TRBV7-2	TRBJ2-1	.	CASSWTTYNEQFF	TGTGCCAGCAGCTGGACTACCTACAATGAGCAGTTCTTC
.	TRBV7-2	TRBJ2-2	.	CASSLALVTTGELFF	TGTGCCAGCAGCTTAGCGCTAGTTACCACCGGGGAGCTGTTTTTT
TRBD1	TRBV6-6	TRBJ1-2	.	CASSMDRGLYGYTF	TGTGCCAGCAGTATGGACAGGGGGCTCTATGGCTACACCTTC
.	TRBV6-1	TRBJ1-5	.	CASHGVSISGQPQHF	TGTGCCTCCCACGGGGTGTCGATTTCCGGTCAGCCCCAGCATTTT
.	TRBV27	TRBJ1-1	.	CASMGNTEAFF	TGTGCCAGCATGGGGAACACTGAAGCTTTCTTT
.	TRBV5-1	TRBJ2-3	.	CASSLGNSGRSDTQYF	TGCGCCAGCAGCTTGGGTAACAGCGGAAGGTCAGATACGCAGTATTTT
.	TRBV6-5	TRBJ2-7	.	CASRGPGSFYEQYF	TGTGCCAGCAGGGGCCCGGGGAGCTTTTACGAGCAGTACTTC
TRBD1	TRBV6-1	TRBJ1-1	.	CASSLTGSATEAFF	TGTGCCAGCAGTCTGACAGGGTCCGCCACTGAAGCTTTCTTT
.	TRBV6-4	TRBJ1-1	.	CASSEPPNTEAFF	TGTGCCAGCAGTGAACCTCCCAACACTGAAGCTTTCTTT
.	TRBV30	TRBJ2-3	.	CAWSPNTNTQYF	TGTGCCTGGAGCCCAAACACAAATACGCAGTATTTT
.	TRBV15	TRBJ1-3	once	CATSRAPGNTIYF	TGTGCCACCAGCAGAGCCCCGGGAAACACCATATATTTT
TRBD1	TRBV5-1	TRBJ2-7	.	CASSLGGQGTPYEQYF	TGCGCCAGCAGCTTGGGGGGACAGGGAACCCCCTACGAGCAGTACTTC
TRBD1	TRBV4-1	TRBJ1-1	.	CASKLGTGDTEAFF	TGCGCCAGCAAGCTAGGGACAGGGGACACTGAAGCTTTCTTT
TRBD2	TRBV19	TRBJ2-5	.	CASSTERGANRETQYF	TGTGCCAGTAGTACTGAGCGGGGGGCAAATAGGGAGACCCAGTACTTC